These T cell receptor beta chains were read from a single sample in a study of blood T cell repertoires in COVID-19. The protocol was immunoSEQ multiplex PCR, while the TCRdb copy is restricted to in-frame clones and leaves out a portion. The data contain roughly 180,000 clones, about four fifths of them singletons. Sequenced material: peripheral blood. These receptors all come from a woman between 40 and 50 years old with COVID-19, enrolled during active disease. CDR3s include the opening cysteine and the closing phenylalanine or tryptophan. The D gene is left open where the match is weak. A clone size is listed for some rows: how often the clone was seen (once, few, many), or a class if it is expanded.

D: TRBD1; J: TRBJ1-1; V: TRBV6-5; size: .; DNA: TGTGCCAGCAGTCGAAGACAGGGGGCCAAAGGTGAAGCTTTCTTT; CDR3: CASSRRQGAKGEAFF
D: .; J: TRBJ2-1; V: TRBV5-1; size: .; DNA: TGCGCCAGCAGCTTGGGACGGACAAGCTCCTACAATGAGCAGTTCTTC; CDR3: CASSLGRTSSYNEQFF
D: .; J: TRBJ2-5; V: TRBV27; size: .; DNA: TGTGCCAGCAGTTGGAGCAGGGGTGGTGAGACCCAGTACTTC; CDR3: CASSWSRGGETQYF
D: TRBD1; J: TRBJ1-1; V: TRBV7-9; size: .; DNA: TGTGCCAGCAGCTTATTGCGCGGGACAGGGGCAATTAGTGGCACTGAAGCTTTCTTT; CDR3: CASSLLRGTGAISGTEAFF
D: .; J: TRBJ2-4; V: TRBV2; size: .; DNA: TGTGCCAGCAGCGGGCAGGGTGCCAAAAACATTCAGTACTTC; CDR3: CASSGQGAKNIQYF
D: .; J: TRBJ2-5; V: TRBV2; size: .; DNA: TGTGCCAGCAGTAACCAAAGGCTAGCAGATAAAGAGACCCAGTACTTC; CDR3: CASSNQRLADKETQYF
D: TRBD1; J: TRBJ1-2; V: TRBV9; size: .; DNA: TGTGCCAGCAGCGTAGGGACAGGGGTTAACTATGGCTACACCTTC; CDR3: CASSVGTGVNYGYTF
D: TRBD2; J: TRBJ2-3; V: TRBV4-2; size: .; DNA: TGTGCCAGCAGCCACGCGACGGGAGGGCCAACAGATACGCAGTATTTT; CDR3: CASSHATGGPTDTQYF
D: TRBD2; J: TRBJ2-7; V: TRBV5-1; size: few; DNA: TGCGCCAGCAGCTTGAGGTTTAGCGGGAGATACCCCTCCTACGAGCAGTACTTC; CDR3: CASSLRFSGRYPSYEQYF
D: TRBD2; J: TRBJ2-7; V: TRBV6-2/TRBV6-3; size: .; DNA: TGTGCCAGCAGCCGACTAGCGGGCTCCTACGAGCAGTACTTC; CDR3: CASSRLAGSYEQYF
D: .; J: TRBJ2-5; V: TRBV5-6; size: .; DNA: TGTGCCAGCAGCTTGGCTCTAGAAGAGACCCAGTACTTC; CDR3: CASSLALEETQYF
D: .; J: TRBJ2-3; V: TRBV20-1; size: .; DNA: TGCAGTGCCCAAACTTGGGATACGCAGTATTTT; CDR3: CSAQTWDTQYF
D: .; J: TRBJ1-3; V: TRBV7-9; size: .; DNA: TGTGCCAGCAGCTTAGTTGGCATTGGAAACACCATATATTTT; CDR3: CASSLVGIGNTIYF
D: TRBD1; J: TRBJ1-2; V: TRBV2; size: once; DNA: TGTGCCAGCAGCGCGGACAGGTTAAATAACTATGGCTACACCTTC; CDR3: CASSADRLNNYGYTF
D: .; J: TRBJ2-3; V: TRBV2; size: .; DNA: TGTGCCAGCAGTCCCATGCAGGGAAGCACAGATACGCAGTATTTT; CDR3: CASSPMQGSTDTQYF
D: TRBD1; J: TRBJ2-7; V: TRBV5-8; size: .; DNA: TGTGCCAGCAGCAAACGACAGGGTGACGAGCAGTACTTC; CDR3: CASSKRQGDEQYF
D: TRBD2; J: TRBJ2-7; V: TRBV10-1; size: few; DNA: TGCGCCAGCAGTGCGGCAGCGGGAGGGCCTTACGAGCAGTACTTC; CDR3: CASSAAAGGPYEQYF
D: TRBD1; J: TRBJ1-6; V: TRBV10-2; size: .; DNA: TGCGCCAGCAGCCCGGACAGGGTAGGGTCACCCCTCCACTTT; CDR3: CASSPDRVGSPLHF
D: .; J: TRBJ2-2; V: TRBV6-6; size: .; DNA: TGTGCCAGCAGTTACTCGAACGGAGCTTACACCGGGGAGCTGTTTTTT; CDR3: CASSYSNGAYTGELFF
D: TRBD1; J: TRBJ1-6; V: TRBV10-3; size: .; DNA: TGTGCCACCCTTGACAGGGTTGAGTCACCCCTCCACTTT; CDR3: CATLDRVESPLHF
D: TRBD2; J: TRBJ2-1; V: TRBV3-1/TRBV3-2; size: .; DNA: TGTGCCAGCAGCCAAGTTAGCTGGGGGGGAGTGGAGCAGTTCTTC; CDR3: CASSQVSWGGVEQFF
D: .; J: TRBJ2-1; V: TRBV9; size: .; DNA: TGTGCCAGCAGCTGGGACACCAGCTCCTACAATGAGCAGTTCTTC; CDR3: CASSWDTSSYNEQFF
D: .; J: TRBJ1-1; V: TRBV30; size: .; DNA: TGTGCCTGGAGTGTGGGGCCAGGCGAAGCTTTCTTT; CDR3: CAWSVGPGEAFF
D: .; J: TRBJ1-3; V: TRBV5-8; size: .; DNA: TGTGCCAGCAGCTTAAGGGGTAACCCTGGAAACACCATATATTTT; CDR3: CASSLRGNPGNTIYF
D: TRBD1; J: TRBJ2-7; V: TRBV28; size: .; DNA: TGTGCCAGCAGTCAGCGGGACAGGGTTAGGTTTTACGAGCAGTACTTC; CDR3: CASSQRDRVRFYEQYF
D: .; J: TRBJ2-5; V: TRBV19; size: .; DNA: TGTGCCAGTAGTTATTCGGGAGCGGAGACCCAGTACTTC; CDR3: CASSYSGAETQYF
D: .; J: TRBJ2-6; V: TRBV3-1/TRBV3-2; size: medium-sized; DNA: TGTGCCAGCAGCCAAGAGGGGGGGCTTGGGGCCAACGTCCTGACTTTC; CDR3: CASSQEGGLGANVLTF
D: .; J: TRBJ2-2; V: TRBV5-4; size: .; DNA: TGTGCCATCGAGCGGAGGGCCGGGGAGCTGTTTTTT; CDR3: CAIERRAGELFF
D: .; J: TRBJ2-1; V: TRBV7-2; size: few; DNA: TGTGCCAGCAGCCGGACCGGGGGTTACAATGAGCAGTTCTTC; CDR3: CASSRTGGYNEQFF
D: .; J: TRBJ2-6; V: TRBV19; size: few; DNA: TGTGCCACCCTAGCCCAGGGGGCCAACGTCCTGACTTTC; CDR3: CATLAQGANVLTF
D: TRBD2; J: TRBJ2-2; V: TRBV6-5; size: .; DNA: TGTGCCAGCACTTATCAGCGGGAGTTGGCCGGGGAGCTGTTTTTT; CDR3: CASTYQRELAGELFF
D: TRBD2; J: TRBJ2-2; V: TRBV7-8; size: .; DNA: TGTGCCAGCAGCTTAGCGGGAGGGGGGGAGCTGTTTTTT; CDR3: CASSLAGGGELFF
D: TRBD2; J: TRBJ2-1; V: TRBV6-4; size: .; DNA: TGTGCCACTTCACTAGCGGGTGGCTACAATGAGCAGTTCTTC; CDR3: CATSLAGGYNEQFF
D: TRBD2; J: TRBJ2-5; V: TRBV7-9; size: few; DNA: TGCGCCTTTAGGGCTAGCGGGGAACAAGAGACCCAGTACTTC; CDR3: CAFRASGEQETQYF
D: TRBD1; J: TRBJ2-7; V: TRBV11-2; size: .; DNA: TGTGCCAGCAGCCCACCAGGACAGGGGGTCTACGAGCAGTACTTC; CDR3: CASSPPGQGVYEQYF
D: .; J: TRBJ2-2; V: TRBV21-1; size: .; DNA: TGTGCCAGCAGACCCAAAATCTTAGGCAGGGGCCATAACACCGGGGAGCTGTTTTTT; CDR3: CASRPKILGRGHNTGELFF
D: .; J: TRBJ1-4; V: TRBV19; size: .; DNA: TGTGCCAGTAGTATCGGTTTTGGTGAAAAACTGTTTTTT; CDR3: CASSIGFGEKLFF
D: .; J: TRBJ1-2; V: TRBV5-4; size: .; DNA: TGTGCCAGCAGCGGCAGACTATCTTTGTATGGCTACACCTTC; CDR3: CASSGRLSLYGYTF
D: .; J: TRBJ2-1; V: TRBV7-8; size: .; DNA: TGTGCCAGCAGCATGGGACACCTCGGTGATAATGAGCAGTTCTTC; CDR3: CASSMGHLGDNEQFF
D: .; J: TRBJ1-5; V: TRBV10-2; size: .; DNA: TGCGCCAGCAGCGTGGACAGTGAAGGGCCAAGCAATCAGCCCCAGCATTTT; CDR3: CASSVDSEGPSNQPQHF
D: TRBD1; J: TRBJ1-1; V: TRBV12-3/TRBV12-4; size: .; DNA: TGTGCCAGCATACAGACAGGGGAGTCTGAAGCTTTCTTT; CDR3: CASIQTGESEAFF
D: .; J: TRBJ1-2; V: TRBV3-1/TRBV3-2; size: .; DNA: TGTGCCAGCAGCCAAAGGACTTCTAACTATGGCTACACCTTC; CDR3: CASSQRTSNYGYTF
D: .; J: TRBJ2-7; V: TRBV3-1/TRBV3-2; size: .; DNA: TGTGCCAGCAGCCAACGGGGACAAGCCTACGAGCAGTACTTC; CDR3: CASSQRGQAYEQYF
D: .; J: TRBJ1-2; V: TRBV11-2; size: .; DNA: TGTGCCAGCAGAACTACAGCGGGGAGGCCGTCCTCAGGGTATGGCTACACCTTC; CDR3: CASRTTAGRPSSGYGYTF
D: TRBD1; J: TRBJ1-2; V: TRBV6-4; size: .; DNA: TGTGCCAGCAGTCTCGACAGGGAGGCTAACTATGGCTACACCTTC; CDR3: CASSLDREANYGYTF
D: .; J: TRBJ2-1; V: TRBV29-1; size: many; DNA: TGCAGCGTTACGCCCGATAGAGCGCAGTTCTTC; CDR3: CSVTPDRAQFF
D: TRBD2; J: TRBJ2-3; V: TRBV27; size: .; DNA: TGTGCCAGCACCGACTCAGGAGGACTAGCAACAGATACGCAGTATTTT; CDR3: CASTDSGGLATDTQYF
D: TRBD2; J: TRBJ2-3; V: TRBV7-8; size: .; DNA: TGTGCCAGCAGCTTCCCGGGCGGGGGGGCCACAGATACGCAGTATTTT; CDR3: CASSFPGGGATDTQYF
D: .; J: TRBJ1-5; V: TRBV28; size: few; DNA: TGTGCCAGCAGTTTCGCGGGGGCACGCAATCAGCCCCAGCATTTT; CDR3: CASSFAGARNQPQHF
D: .; J: TRBJ2-7; V: TRBV5-6; size: .; DNA: TGTGCCAGCAGCCCCGACAGGTCGAAATACGAGCAGTACTTC; CDR3: CASSPDRSKYEQYF
D: .; J: TRBJ1-2; V: TRBV2; size: once; DNA: TGTGCCAGCAGTCGGAGGGCGGAAAACACCTATGGCTACACCTTC; CDR3: CASSRRAENTYGYTF
D: .; J: TRBJ2-3; V: TRBV4-1; size: .; DNA: TGCGCCAGCAGTCGAGGTCCCCCGCCTGGCACAGATACGCAGTATTTT; CDR3: CASSRGPPPGTDTQYF
D: TRBD1; J: TRBJ1-5; V: TRBV12-5; size: .; DNA: TGTGCTAGTGGCCCGGGACAGTCTAGCAATCAGCCCCAGCATTTT; CDR3: CASGPGQSSNQPQHF
D: TRBD2; J: TRBJ2-1; V: TRBV5-1; size: .; DNA: TGCGCCAGCAGCTTGTCGGGAGGTTTAGGATATTTTCATGAGCAGTTCTTC; CDR3: CASSLSGGLGYFHEQFF
D: TRBD1; J: TRBJ1-1; V: TRBV5-4; size: .; DNA: TGTGCCAGCAGCCCTTGGACAGGGATTACTGAAGCTTTCTTT; CDR3: CASSPWTGITEAFF
D: .; J: TRBJ1-5; V: TRBV7-8; size: .; DNA: TGTGCCAGCAGCCCAAAAGCTATATTCCTTAGCAATCAGCCCCAGCATTTT; CDR3: CASSPKAIFLSNQPQHF